Given below is one TCR beta chain in context. What it binds is not known. This entry comes from a study of shared clonotypes between healthy human individuals. Study-level results: Represented diversity (both genetic and exposure-history) was limited by the small number of donors.

J gave up 1 base and V 4 bases, and 12 bases lay outside the gene matches. The CDR3 runs to 17 residues. Germline lookup yields CDR1 SGDLS and CDR2 YYNGEE. A deep-level run was used for the assay. Every subset had its genomic DNA shared out evenly among several immunoSEQ plates. Every unsorted PBMC PCR replicate was loaded with about 300 ng DNA, 25,000 to 30,000 T cell genomes. The data were produced by immunoSEQ multiplex PCR, yet TCRdb's version contains in-frame clones alone and is incomplete. The sample carries some 500,000 clones, 70% to 80% recorded once. This rearrangement joins TRBV9 to TRBJ2-3; 7 bases are shared with TRBD2. The receptor was isolated from a woman aged 40 to 49 in good health. Some clones in this sample may be carry-over from other donors' samples. Input material: PBMCs. For the CDR3, the DNA is TGTGCCAGCAGCCACCCTTGGCGGGAGCGGGGCACAGATACGCAGTATTTT. Translated, it gives CASSHPWRERGTDTQYF. Based on the CDR3 plus reference TRBV9 and TRBJ2-3, the full variable domain is DSGVTQTPKHLITATGQRVTLRCSPRSGDLSVYWYQQSLDQGLQFLIQYYNGEERAKGNILERFSAQQFPDLHSELNLSSLELGDSALYFCASSHPWRERGTDTQYFGPGTRLTVL.